Each of the 28 T cell receptor beta chains below was sequenced from the same sample in a study of T-cell reconstitution after alpha-beta-depleted transplantation in children (dated by TCRdb to 2016 to 2017). The library was generated by PCR. The listed sequencing device is Illumina HiSeq 2500. TCR library preparation used molecular barcoding, with unique molecular identifiers applied to normalize quantification of the TCRbeta repertoire. TCRdb reprocessing: public reads trimmed at Q25 with fastp, clones called with MiXCR, in-frame beta chains kept. All rows with the same CDR3 protein become a single entry with the most common DNA and genes. The sample yields around 87,000 distinct CDR3 sequences; roughly 8.8% were counted once. Clones ranked in the top ten supply more than 6.5% of the sample. Here the sequenced sample was PBMCs from the stem cell graft donor, taken from the stem cell graft. The receptors shown here come from a human donor who donated a stem cell graft to a child with congenital amegakaryocytic thrombocytopenia.

At least ten counts were recorded for this clonotype. CDR3 sequence reads: CASSLNRPSGANVLTF. The CDR3 DNA reads as TGTGCCAGCAGCTTGAACAGACCCTCTGGGGCCAACGTCCTGACTTTC. V is TRBV5-5 and J is TRBJ2-6, with D unresolved. Trimming shortened V by 1 base and J by 0 bases, and 8 bases separated the two germline ends. Germline V gene sequence: CDR1 SGHKS, CDR2 YYEKEE (reference sequence). The CDR3 is made up of 16 amino acids.

This clonotype was seen at least ten times. The chain employs TRBV29-1 and TRBJ2-7, with TRBD1 matching over 8 bases. With V trimmed by 2 bases and J by 5 bases, 8 bases remained unmatched. Germline CDR1 is SQVTM and CDR2 is ANQGSEA. CDR3 length: 14 amino acids. The CDR3 sequence is CSVELDRADDEQYF. In DNA form, the CDR3 reads TGCAGCGTTGAATTGGACAGGGCGGACGACGAGCAGTACTTC.

This clonotype was counted ten times or more. The chain uses TRBV20-1 and TRBJ1-3; TRBD1 might be the D (6 bases). V was pared by 2 bases and J by 0 bases, with 8 bases between. This CDR3 has 14 residues. Germline V lookup: CDR1 DFQATT, CDR2 SNEGSKA (reference sequence). CDR3 region: CSARPGDSGNTIYF. Written as DNA, the CDR3 is TGCAGTGCTAGACCAGGGGACTCTGGAAACACCATATATTTT.

The sample holds many counts of this clonotype. The rearrangement links TRBV7-2 to TRBJ1-3, with a possible D match to TRBD1 (5 bases). The V end lost 7 bases, the J end lost 4 bases, and 14 bases lay between the germline ends. The CDR3 covers 14 residues. CDR1 SGHTA and CDR2 FQGNSA come from the germline V gene. CDR3 amino acids: CASTKGVAGNTIYF. The CDR3 DNA reads TGTGCCAGCACCAAAGGGGTGGCCGGAAACACCATATATTTT.

This clonotype has at least ten counts. V usage is TRBV4-2 and J usage is TRBJ1-2; TRBD1 might be the D (6 bases). The CDR3 has 14 residues. The germline gives CDR1 LGHNA, CDR2 YNFKEQ. Deletions cut 1 base from V and 6 bases from J, with 12 bases between. The CDR3 DNA follows: TGTGCCAGCAGCCAAGCGGACAGTAGTAATGGCTACACCTTC. Translating it yields CASSQADSSNGYTF.

The CDR3 reads CASSTNRAPETNTQYF. Here the CDR3 DNA reads TGTGCCAGCAGTACGAACAGGGCCCCAGAGACAAATACGCAGTATTTT. V and J are TRBV28 and TRBJ2-3; tentatively, D is TRBD1 (6 bases). Trimming removed 5 bases at V and 7 bases at J, with 22 bases between. This CDR3 is 16 amino acids long. CDR1 is MDHEN, CDR2 SYDVKM, per germline.

This clonotype was observed many times. The genes are TRBV12-3 or TRBV12-4 and TRBJ2-2; D is possibly TRBD2 (6 bases). CDR3 length: 16 residues. The V and J ends lost 1 base and 4 bases respectively, with 13 bases between them. The CDR3 sequence: CASSLGVGLSTGELFF. CDR3 DNA: TGTGCCAGCAGTTTAGGGGTGGGACTCTCCACCGGGGAGCTGTTTTTT.

This clonotype appeared many times. The chain is built from TRBV5-1 and TRBJ2-3, with D perhaps matching TRBD2 (7 bases). V gave up 2 bases and J gave up 7 bases, with 11 bases separating them. The V gene's germline CDR1 is SGHRS and CDR2 YFSETQ. This CDR3 is 13 amino acids long. Here the CDR3 DNA reads TGCGCCAGCAGCTTTGGGGGGGCGAATACGCAGTATTTT. Translation gives CASSFGGANTQYF.

This clonotype has a count of ten or more. The chain is built from TRBV3-1 and TRBJ2-7; no firm D call. V gave up 1 base and J gave up 5 bases, with 12 bases separating them. This CDR3 contains 14 residues. Germline V gives CDR1 LGHDT, CDR2 YNNKEL (reference sequence). The CDR3 sequence: CASSQAQLPDEQYF. The DNA of the CDR3 is TGTGCCAGCAGCCAAGCCCAGCTTCCAGACGAGCAGTACTTC.

This clonotype was seen ten or more times. The genes are TRBV28 and TRBJ2-7, with 8 bases aligning to TRBD1. The CDR3 loop spans 15 amino acids. Germline V lookup: CDR1 MDHEN, CDR2 SYDVKM. Trimming took 5 bases from V and 5 from J; bases not matched to a gene: 11. The CDR3 bases are TGTGCCAGCAGTACGCGGGGACAGGCGGTGAACGAGCAGTACTTC. It is translated as CASSTRGQAVNEQYF.

This clonotype was detected ten times or more. The chain couples TRBV20-1 to TRBJ2-7; D unclear. Deletions cut 4 bases from V and 2 bases from J, with 6 bases between. This CDR3 comprises 11 residues. Germline assignment: CDR1 DFQATT and CDR2 SNEGSKA (reference sequence). CDR3 coding DNA: TGCAGTGCTAACCAGGCCTACGAGCAGTACTTC. Translated, it gives CSANQAYEQYF.

This clonotype was detected many times. This rearrangement joins TRBV20-1 to TRBJ2-7, with TRBD2 matching 11 bases. The CDR3 covers 17 residues. Trimming cost V 2 bases and J 0 bases; bases outside gene matches: 9. The V gene's germline CDR1 is DFQATT and CDR2 SNEGSKA (reference sequence). The CDR3: CSARQLISGRASYEQYF. The CDR3 bases are TGCAGTGCTAGACAACTAATTAGCGGGAGGGCCTCCTACGAGCAGTACTTC.

In this sample, this clonotype turned up many times. The CDR3 sequence: CASSLGEANYGYTF. The CDR3 nucleotides are TGTGCCAGCAGCTTAGGGGAAGCGAACTATGGCTACACCTTC. The chain employs TRBV7-9 and TRBJ1-2, with D unclear. The ends were cut back, 1 base at V and 2 bases at J, with 8 bases in the middle. Germline V gives CDR1 SEHNR, CDR2 FQNEAQ (reference sequence). This CDR3 is built from 14 residues.

This chain connects TRBV6-5 to TRBJ1-2, with 7 nucleotides matching TRBD1. Unmatched junction bases numbered 8, after V lost 2 bases and J lost 8 bases. This CDR3 has 14 amino acids. Germline values: CDR1 MNHEY, CDR2 SVGAGI. The CDR3 sequence is CASSYQGGSGGYTF. The CDR3 DNA sequence: TGTGCCAGCAGTTACCAGGGGGGTTCTGGCGGCTACACCTTC.

This clonotype was counted many times. V is TRBV3-1 and J is TRBJ2-5, with unresolved D. The V gene's germline CDR1 is LGHDT and CDR2 YNNKEL (reference sequence). Trimming removed 1 base at V and 5 bases at J, with 5 bases between. The CDR3 is made up of 12 amino acids. DNA for the CDR3: TGTGCCAGCAGCCAAGTCGTGGAGACCCAGTACTTC. Its translation is CASSQVVETQYF.

This clonotype turned up a few times. The genes are TRBV6-5 and TRBJ2-1; maybe TRBD2 (6 bases). The CDR3 spans 16 residues. Germline CDR1 reads MNHEY; CDR2 reads SVGAGI. Trimming removed 4 bases at V and 7 bases at J, with 20 bases between. The CDR3 nucleotides are TGTGCCAGCAGTTCCAGCGACGGGGGAGGAAGAAATGAGCAGTTCTTC. Amino acids: CASSSSDGGGRNEQFF.

The V call is TRBV18, the J call TRBJ2-6; D may correspond to TRBD1 or TRBD2 (6 bases each). Germline CDR1 and CDR2: KGHSH and LQKENI. The CDR3 totals 20 residues. Deletions cut 4 bases from V and 0 bases from J, with 22 bases between. In DNA, the CDR3 is TGTGCCAGCTCACGGAGGACGGAGAGGGGGGTCTTCTCTGGGGCCAACGTCCTGACTTTC. Its protein is CASSRRTERGVFSGANVLTF.

This clonotype appeared many times. This rearrangement joins TRBV29-1 to TRBJ2-1; maybe TRBD2 (5 bases). This CDR3 region has 13 residues. The germline V gene has CDR1 SQVTM and CDR2 ANQGSEA. Trimming stripped 8 bases from V and 6 bases from J, with 17 bases between. CDR3 bases: TGCAGCCTCCGGGAAGTCCTGCGCAATGAGCAGTTCTTC. This encodes CSLREVLRNEQFF.

This clonotype was picked up many times. The chain is built from TRBV5-1 and TRBJ2-1, with 14 bases identical to TRBD2. CDR3 length equals 16 residues. The germline CDR1 and CDR2 sequences are SGHRS and YFSETQ. The J segment lost 8 bases and the V segment lost 4 bases, leaving 8 bases of the junction unmatched. In DNA, the CDR3 is TGCGCCAGCAGCAGAAGGACTAGCGGGGGGCCGGATGAGCAGTTCTTC. This translates into CASSRRTSGGPDEQFF.

This clonotype was counted many times. The chain couples TRBV12-3 or TRBV12-4 to TRBJ2-1, with 8 bases that match TRBD1. Trimming took 6 bases from V and 14 from J; bases not matched to a gene: 6. The CDR3 covers 11 residues. CDR3 sequence: CASSSGTGKFF. The CDR3, as DNA: TGTGCCAGCAGCTCCGGGACAGGAAAGTTCTTC.

This clonotype has a count of ten or more. The gene calls are TRBV10-3 and TRBJ2-7; D is uncertain. The V gene lost 0 bases and the J gene lost 2 bases, with 8 bases spanning the gap. Germline CDR1 is ENHRY and CDR2 is SYGVKD. The CDR3 extends over 14 amino acids. The CDR3 spells CAISESLVPYEQYF. DNA for the CDR3: TGTGCCATCAGTGAGTCTTTAGTCCCCTACGAGCAGTACTTC.

In regard to this clonotype: A much larger clone differs from this one at a single base, so this may be a read error. The chain links TRBV2 to TRBJ2-5; D not resolved. Trimming left V 1 base short and J 6 bases short, with 0 bases between. The germline V gene encodes CDR1 SNHLY and CDR2 FYNNEI. The CDR3 covers 10 residues. In DNA, the CDR3 is TGTGCCAGCAGTGAAGAGACCCAGTACTTC. Residues: CASSEETQYF.

This clonotype was seen ten or more times. The chain is built from TRBV20-1 and TRBJ1-5; 7 bases are a match to TRBD1. Germline V gene sequence: CDR1 DFQATT, CDR2 SNEGSKA (reference sequence). V lost 2 bases to trimming and J lost 9 bases; unmatched junction nucleotides: 7. The CDR3 sequence is 13 residues long. The CDR3 region has the DNA TGCAGTGCTAGAAAAGGGGGCTGGGGGCCCCAGCATTTT. As protein: CSARKGGWGPQHF.

Ten or more counts support this clonotype. The chain links TRBV4-1 to TRBJ2-2; D is undetermined. The germline CDR1 and CDR2 sequences are MGHRA and YSYEKL. The CDR3 extends over 14 amino acids. The V and J ends lost 1 base and 5 bases respectively, with 8 bases between them. The CDR3, as DNA: TGCGCCAGCAGCCAAGTCTGGCGAACCGGGGAGCTGTTTTTT. Residues: CASSQVWRTGELFF.

The sample holds many counts of this clonotype. The chain has TRBV19 and TRBJ2-5; D might be TRBD1 (5 bases). The CDR3 length is 13 residues. The V gene's germline CDR1 is LNHDA and CDR2 SQIVND (reference sequence). The germline V and J ends were trimmed by 5 bases and 1 base, with 8 bases remaining between them. CDR3 protein: CASSGQVQETQYF. DNA for the CDR3: TGTGCCAGTAGTGGACAAGTCCAAGAGACCCAGTACTTC. Full variable domain (missing parts from reference TRBV19 and TRBJ2-5): DGGITQSPKYLFRKEGQNVTLSCEQNLNHDAMYWYRQDPGQGLRLIYYSQIVNDFQKGDIAEGYSVSREKKESFPLTVTSAQKNPTAFYLCASSGQVQETQYFGPGTRLLVL.

This clonotype has only a few counts. The V gene is TRBV11-2, the J gene TRBJ2-2, with a tentative D call TRBD2 (5 bases). The length of the CDR3 is 15 residues. Trimming took off 4 bases at V and 4 bases at J, with 13 bases between the two ends. The germline V gene has CDR1 SGHAT and CDR2 FQNNGV. For the CDR3, the DNA is TGTGCCAGCAGCTCCCCGCGGAGGAGCACCGGGGAGCTGTTTTTT. This translates into CASSSPRRSTGELFF.

In this sample, this clonotype turned up many times. The chain uses TRBV20-1 and TRBJ2-3, with 7 positions matching TRBD2. The V and J ends lost 1 base and 5 bases, in that order; junction bases with no gene match: 15. Germline assignment: CDR1 DFQATT and CDR2 SNEGSKA (reference sequence). CDR3 size: 17 residues. The CDR3 DNA reads as TGCAGTGCTAGAGGGCGTCTTGGCGGGAGAAGTATAGATACGCAGTATTTT. Its translation is CSARGRLGGRSIDTQYF.

This clonotype was detected ten times or more. The chain combines TRBV2 with TRBJ2-4; TRBD1 aligns across 10 bases. Germline V CDR1 and CDR2: SNHLY, FYNNEI. The V gene end was trimmed by 5 bases and the J gene end by 7 bases; junction bases not matched to a gene: 2. The CDR3 covers 13 residues. The CDR3 reads CASSRQGANIQYF. The DNA of the CDR3 is TGTGCCAGCAGTCGACAGGGGGCGAACATTCAGTACTTC.